A single sample gave rise to the 2 T cell receptor beta chains below, sequenced in a study of regulatory T cells in long-lasting Graves disease. Sample time point: persistent/refractory GD, antithyroid drugs over 5 years with positive TRAb. Preparation of the TCR library used RNA extracted from PBMCs. To make TCR beta libraries, researchers used iRepertoire HTBI primers and Arm-PCR of CDR3 regions. TCRdb reprocessed the multiplex PCR reads with MiXCR, giving one entry per CDR3 protein. The sample records 400,000 to 600,000 distinct CDR3 sequences, around a fifth being singletons. The material sequenced was peripheral blood mononuclear cells (PBMCs), taken when the disease was refractory, from a patient treated with antithyroid drugs. The receptors here all came from a female donor with Graves disease.

The chain couples TRBV12-3 or TRBV12-4 to TRBJ2-5; D possibly corresponds to TRBD2 (7 bases). The CDR3 is made up of 15 amino acids. Trimming pared 6 bases from V and 4 bases from J, leaving 18 bases between. The CDR3 DNA follows: TGTGCCAGCAGCCCCTCTCCGAGGGGGGGAGAGACCCAGTACTTC. It translates to CASSPSPRGGETQYF.

This clonotype occurred many times. The chain joins TRBV28 to TRBJ1-5; no clear D. V was shortened by 2 bases and J by 4 bases, with 12 bases between the two germline ends. The CDR3 sequence is 15 residues long. CDR1 and CDR2 from the germline V gene are MDHEN and SYDVKM. The chain's CDR3 is CASSLATHGNQPQHF. The CDR3 nucleotides read TGTGCCAGCAGTTTAGCAACTCATGGAAATCAGCCCCAGCATTTT.